This TCR beta chain was found in a study of cytotoxic CD8 clonotypes in ibrutinib-treated CLL. About the research overall: Around 25 partial and 2 complete responses; at median approximately 6 years, approximately 14 remitted, approximately 12 progressed.

A 1 in 200,000 to 1 in 1 million T cell depth was the sequencing target. Data came from immunoSEQ multiplex PCR; TCRdb stores just in-frame clones and leaves some out. The sample shows tens of thousands of clones, roughly 54% of them seen only once. This CDR3 is built from 16 residues. V was trimmed by 3 bases and J by 0 bases, leaving 16 bases between them. The germline gives CDR1 SGDLS, CDR2 YYNGEE. This clone has only a few counts. The sample consisted of PBMCs, taken at disease progression, from a patient treated with ibrutinib. The receptor was derived from a human donor with chronic lymphocytic leukemia. The chain uses TRBV9 and TRBJ2-7, with a possible D match to TRBD1 (6 bases). CDR3 in amino acids: CASSDSRDTVSYEQYF. CDR3 nucleotide sequence: TGTGCCAGCAGCGACTCCCGGGACACGGTCTCCTACGAGCAGTACTTC.